This T cell receptor beta chain stems from a study of cytomegalovirus exposure and HLA in healthy donors. With respect to this clone: Antigen: not known.

The study, taken as a whole, reports: The authors confirmed in vitro that three CMV-associated chains were specific for CMV antigens. Rare TCR sequences predominated, though certain public TCRs were found in many donors.

The donors were members of the validation cohort comprising roughly 130 subjects, separate from the roughly 670-subject first cohort. In germline, CDR1 is MRHNA, CDR2 SNTAGT. The CDR3 is 16 residues long. Germline trimming cut 0 bases from V and 2 bases from J; bases unmatched to any gene: 3. The table came from immunoSEQ multiplex PCR; TCRdb's copy has only in-frame clones and leaves some out. The sample has about 110,000 clones, approximately 96% seen once. The chain carries TRBV6-4 and TRBJ2-3; 9 bases are a match to TRBD2. The sequence derives from a woman under 30 in good health and CMV-seronegative. Sequencing was done on a sample of PBMCs. As DNA, the CDR3 is TGTGCCAGCAGTGACTCTGGCGGGGGGGCCACAGATACGCAGTATTTT. Translated: CASSDSGGGATDTQYF.